Listed below are T cell receptor beta chains from one sample, sequenced in a study of T-cell reconstitution after alpha-beta-depleted transplantation in children. TCRdb analysed the PCR reads with MiXCR anew, one entry per CDR3 protein. The sample records 300,000 or so distinct CDR3 sequences, about 10% being singletons. Sequencing used PBMCs from the stem cell graft donor, obtained from the stem cell graft. The receptors were gathered from a human donor who donated a stem cell graft to a child with SCID. Each CDR3 is given with its conserved first and last residue. Fields, in order: D gene, J gene, V gene, clone size, CDR3 DNA, CDR3 protein. A D gene is named only where the DNA matches it firmly. Some rows mark clone size as missing; the rest say once, few, many or name a class of expanded clone.

D gene: .
J gene: TRBJ2-1
V gene: TRBV12-3/TRBV12-4
clone size: many
CDR3 DNA: TGTGCCAGCAGTCTACCTCCTGTAGGCAATGAGCAGTTCTTC
CDR3 protein: CASSLPPVGNEQFF

D gene: .
J gene: TRBJ2-7
V gene: TRBV5-1
clone size: .
CDR3 DNA: TGCGCCAGCAGCCCCGCGGGCCGGCCCTACGAGCAGTACTTC
CDR3 protein: CASSPAGRPYEQYF

D gene: .
J gene: TRBJ1-1
V gene: TRBV20-1
clone size: few
CDR3 DNA: TGCAGTGTAGCCCGGGGCATAGAAGCTTTCTTT
CDR3 protein: CSVARGIEAFF

D gene: TRBD1
J gene: TRBJ2-7
V gene: TRBV5-1
clone size: many
CDR3 DNA: TGCGCCAGCAGCTTGGCAACAGGGGGCTACGAGCAGTACTTC
CDR3 protein: CASSLATGGYEQYF

D gene: TRBD1
J gene: TRBJ1-5
V gene: TRBV12-3/TRBV12-4
clone size: few
CDR3 DNA: TGTGCCAGCAGATCCACAGGGGGCGCGAATCAGCCCCAGCATTTT
CDR3 protein: CASRSTGGANQPQHF

D gene: TRBD1
J gene: TRBJ2-2
V gene: TRBV5-1
clone size: .
CDR3 DNA: TGCGCCAGCAGCTCTCACGGGACAGGGAGCACCGGGGAGCTGTTTTTT
CDR3 protein: CASSSHGTGSTGELFF

D gene: .
J gene: TRBJ2-7
V gene: TRBV29-1
clone size: .
CDR3 DNA: TGCAGCGTTGACCCCAGTGGGCTTGGCTACGAGCAGTACTTC
CDR3 protein: CSVDPSGLGYEQYF

D gene: TRBD2
J gene: TRBJ2-1
V gene: TRBV28
clone size: few
CDR3 DNA: TGTGCCAGCAGAGCCTCCGGGGGGGTTGGGTTCTTC
CDR3 protein: CASRASGGVGFF

D gene: .
J gene: TRBJ2-1
V gene: TRBV2
clone size: few
CDR3 DNA: TGTGCCAGCAGTACCGGGACGGCACCCTACAATGAGCAGTTCTTC
CDR3 protein: CASSTGTAPYNEQFF

D gene: .
J gene: TRBJ2-5
V gene: TRBV27
clone size: .
CDR3 DNA: TGTGCCAGCAGTTTCGGCGGCCCGCCCCAAGAGACCCAGTACTTC
CDR3 protein: CASSFGGPPQETQYF

D gene: TRBD1
J gene: TRBJ2-1
V gene: TRBV12-3/TRBV12-4
clone size: few
CDR3 DNA: TGTGCCAGCAGTGGGGGTCAGGGGGTTGAGGAGCAGTTCTTC
CDR3 protein: CASSGGQGVEEQFF

D gene: .
J gene: TRBJ2-7
V gene: TRBV12-3/TRBV12-4
clone size: many
CDR3 DNA: TGTGCCAGCAGTTCCTCCGGGACAAAATACGAGCAGTACTTC
CDR3 protein: CASSSSGTKYEQYF

D gene: TRBD1
J gene: TRBJ2-1
V gene: TRBV11-2
clone size: many
CDR3 DNA: TGTGCCAGCAGCCCAGGGGGCGCGTACAATGAGCAGTTCTTC
CDR3 protein: CASSPGGAYNEQFF

D gene: .
J gene: TRBJ1-1
V gene: TRBV9
clone size: many
CDR3 DNA: TGTGCCAGCAGCGTCGGGGTGATGAACACTGAAGCTTTCTTT
CDR3 protein: CASSVGVMNTEAFF

D gene: .
J gene: TRBJ1-2
V gene: TRBV12-3/TRBV12-4
clone size: few
CDR3 DNA: TGTGCCAGCGTGGGATACGGTGGCTACACCTTC
CDR3 protein: CASVGYGGYTF

D gene: .
J gene: TRBJ1-4
V gene: TRBV5-1
clone size: .
CDR3 DNA: TGCGCCAGCAGCTTTGGGCCTAATGAAAAACTGTTTTTT
CDR3 protein: CASSFGPNEKLFF

D gene: TRBD2
J gene: TRBJ2-5
V gene: TRBV5-4
clone size: .
CDR3 DNA: TGTGCCAGCAGCTCCGATGGTAGCGGGGGCTCACAAGAGACCCAGTACTTC
CDR3 protein: CASSSDGSGGSQETQYF

D gene: .
J gene: TRBJ1-1
V gene: TRBV13
clone size: few
CDR3 DNA: TGTGCCAGCAGCTCGGGACACTTCATGAACACTGAAGCTTTCTTT
CDR3 protein: CASSSGHFMNTEAFF

D gene: .
J gene: TRBJ2-3
V gene: TRBV19
clone size: few
CDR3 DNA: TGTGCCAGTATCGGGGCATCAGATACGCAGTATTTT
CDR3 protein: CASIGASDTQYF

D gene: TRBD1
J gene: TRBJ1-1
V gene: TRBV5-1
clone size: many
CDR3 DNA: TGCGCCAGCAGGAGGACAGGGGGGGAGACTGAAGCTTTCTTT
CDR3 protein: CASRRTGGETEAFF

D gene: TRBD1
J gene: TRBJ2-5
V gene: TRBV10-3
clone size: many
CDR3 DNA: TGTGCCAACACAGGGGTGAAGACCCAGTACTTC
CDR3 protein: CANTGVKTQYF

D gene: TRBD1
J gene: TRBJ2-1
V gene: TRBV5-6
clone size: few
CDR3 DNA: TGTGCCAGCAGAGATTGGGACAGGGGGCGCCCTAATGAGCAGTTCTTC
CDR3 protein: CASRDWDRGRPNEQFF

D gene: .
J gene: TRBJ2-7
V gene: TRBV5-1
clone size: few
CDR3 DNA: TGCGCCAGCAGCCTACTGATCGGGCGAGACGAGCAGTACTTC
CDR3 protein: CASSLLIGRDEQYF

D gene: TRBD1
J gene: TRBJ2-3
V gene: TRBV5-1
clone size: many
CDR3 DNA: TGCGCCAGCAGCTTGGGGACAGGGGATACGCAGTATTTT
CDR3 protein: CASSLGTGDTQYF

D gene: .
J gene: TRBJ2-2
V gene: TRBV2
clone size: .
CDR3 DNA: TGTGCCAGCAGTAGTGGGACCGGGGAGCCGTTTTTT
CDR3 protein: CASSSGTGEPFF

D gene: .
J gene: TRBJ2-6
V gene: TRBV2
clone size: few
CDR3 DNA: TGTGCCTCCAAGGGGCAGGGCTCTGGGGCCAACGTCCTGACTTTC
CDR3 protein: CASKGQGSGANVLTF

D gene: .
J gene: TRBJ2-3
V gene: TRBV10-3
clone size: few
CDR3 DNA: TGTGCCATCATGGGTAATAGGATCTACACAGATACGCAGTATTTT
CDR3 protein: CAIMGNRIYTDTQYF

D gene: .
J gene: TRBJ2-7
V gene: TRBV10-3
clone size: .
CDR3 DNA: TGTGCCATCGGTACTCCCACCTACGAGCAGTACTTC
CDR3 protein: CAIGTPTYEQYF

D gene: TRBD1
J gene: TRBJ2-3
V gene: TRBV5-1
clone size: many
CDR3 DNA: TGCGCCAGCAGCCCGGACAGGGGGCCCCCTTGGGATACGCAGTATTTT
CDR3 protein: CASSPDRGPPWDTQYF

D gene: TRBD1
J gene: TRBJ1-5
V gene: TRBV7-2
clone size: .
CDR3 DNA: TGTGCCAGCAGCGTAGGACAGGGGATCTTTCAGCCCCAGCATTTT
CDR3 protein: CASSVGQGIFQPQHF

D gene: .
J gene: TRBJ1-1
V gene: TRBV3-1
clone size: few
CDR3 DNA: TGTGCCAGCAGCCAAGTTGCGGGGAACACTGAAGCTTTCTTT
CDR3 protein: CASSQVAGNTEAFF

D gene: .
J gene: TRBJ2-1
V gene: TRBV7-9
clone size: .
CDR3 DNA: TGTGCCAGCAGCTTAGCCTTACGGGGGGCGAGGATCAATGAGCAGTTCTTC
CDR3 protein: CASSLALRGARINEQFF

D gene: TRBD2
J gene: TRBJ2-1
V gene: TRBV24-1
clone size: many
CDR3 DNA: TGTGCCACCAGTGAATCTAGCGGGTCCAATGAGCAGTTCTTC
CDR3 protein: CATSESSGSNEQFF

D gene: .
J gene: TRBJ2-5
V gene: TRBV20-1
clone size: many
CDR3 DNA: TGCAGTGCAGGGGACCAGGGAGAGACCCAGTACTTC
CDR3 protein: CSAGDQGETQYF

D gene: TRBD1
J gene: TRBJ1-1
V gene: TRBV15
clone size: few
CDR3 DNA: TGTGCCACCAGCAGAGGAAAGGGAGGGGGCGAGAACACTGAAGCTTTCTTT
CDR3 protein: CATSRGKGGGENTEAFF

D gene: TRBD2
J gene: TRBJ2-5
V gene: TRBV5-1
clone size: .
CDR3 DNA: TGCGCCAGCAGCTTAGGAGGGGGACTAGCGGGCGAGACCCAGTACTTC
CDR3 protein: CASSLGGGLAGETQYF

D gene: TRBD1
J gene: TRBJ2-7
V gene: TRBV12-3/TRBV12-4
clone size: .
CDR3 DNA: TGTGCCAGCAGTCCTCGGGACAGGGGGATCTACGAGCAGTACTTC
CDR3 protein: CASSPRDRGIYEQYF

D gene: TRBD2
J gene: TRBJ2-5
V gene: TRBV5-1
clone size: .
CDR3 DNA: TGCGCCAGCAGCTTGGATCCCAGGGAGGGTAGGGTTTCTGGAGAGACCCAGTACTTC
CDR3 protein: CASSLDPREGRVSGETQYF

D gene: TRBD2
J gene: TRBJ2-3
V gene: TRBV15
clone size: .
CDR3 DNA: TGTGCCACAGCCAGGACGGGGGGGGCAGATACGCAGTATTTT
CDR3 protein: CATARTGGADTQYF

D gene: .
J gene: TRBJ2-1
V gene: TRBV12-3/TRBV12-4
clone size: .
CDR3 DNA: TGTGCCAGCAGTCGGGACGCGAGCTCCTACAATGAGCAGTTCTTC
CDR3 protein: CASSRDASSYNEQFF